The clone carrying this T cell receptor (beta chain) was seen repeatedly, ten times or more. Its specificity is unknown. V lost 0 bases and J lost 1; bases outside the gene matches: 3. The CDR3 is made up of 16 amino acids. Germline V gives CDR1 SGHRS, CDR2 YFSETQ. In building TCR beta libraries, iRepertoire HTBI primers were used together with Arm-PCR of CDR3 regions. TCRdb re-derived calls from the multiplex PCR reads in MiXCR, one entry per CDR3 protein. The repertoire holds more than 400,000 distinct CDR3 sequences, 16% seen once, with 9.5% to 12% in the top ten. The data were taken from a study of regulatory T cells in long-lasting Graves disease. Points from the study as a whole: Repertoires from persistent disease leaned toward TRBV28, TRBJ1-2 and TRBJ2-5. TCR diversity was lower in persistent Graves' patients than in newly diagnosed ones.

Stated time point: newly diagnosed GD, antithyroid drugs for less than 3 months. Researchers made the TCR library from RNA that was extracted from PBMCs. Guidelines of the American Thyroid Association were used to diagnose Graves' disease. This sample was also put to use in a study of T cells in Graves' hyperthyroidism and ophthalmopathy. That source notes: First-round RT-PCR of the TCR CDR3 relied on the HTBI primer set.

The sample consisted of peripheral blood mononuclear cells (PBMCs), taken at new diagnosis, from a patient treated with antithyroid drugs. The chain is built from TRBV5-1 and TRBJ2-3, with 9 bases lining up with TRBD1. This receptor was identified in a woman aged 30 to 39 with Graves disease. The CDR3 DNA reads TGCGCCAGCAGCTTGGACGGGGACAGGGGCACAGATACGCAGTATTTT. Amino acids: CASSLDGDRGTDTQYF.